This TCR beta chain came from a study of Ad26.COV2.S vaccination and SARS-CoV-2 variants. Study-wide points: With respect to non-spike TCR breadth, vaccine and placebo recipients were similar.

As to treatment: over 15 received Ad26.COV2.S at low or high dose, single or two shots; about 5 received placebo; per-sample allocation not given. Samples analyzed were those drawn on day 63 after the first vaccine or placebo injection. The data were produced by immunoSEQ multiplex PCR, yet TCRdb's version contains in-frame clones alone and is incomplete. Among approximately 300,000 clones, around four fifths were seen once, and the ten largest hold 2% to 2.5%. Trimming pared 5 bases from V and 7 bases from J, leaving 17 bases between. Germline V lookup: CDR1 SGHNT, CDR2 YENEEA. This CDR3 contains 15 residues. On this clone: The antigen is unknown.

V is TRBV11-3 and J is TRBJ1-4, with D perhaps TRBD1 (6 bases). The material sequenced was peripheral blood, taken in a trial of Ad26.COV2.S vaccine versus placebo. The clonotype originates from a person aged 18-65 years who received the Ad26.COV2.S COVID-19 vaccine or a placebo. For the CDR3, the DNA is TGTGCCAGCAGCCCCCGGACAGCGACTTCTGAAAAACTGTTTTTT. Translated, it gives CASSPRTATSEKLFF.